One T cell receptor beta chain is described in this entry. These data come from a study of blood T cell repertoires in COVID-19. Study-level information: Acute and convalescent COVID-19 specimens originated in the United States, Italy and Spain.

V shed 4 bases, J shed 4 bases, and the junction held 14 bases outside the gene matches. CDR1 and CDR2 from the germline V gene are SGHRS and YFSETQ. CDR3 size: 16 residues. Authors' data handling: Amplifying reference gene primers gave estimates of nucleated cell counts. Method: immunoSEQ multiplex PCR; TCRdb's copy keeps in-frame clones and lacks some. The DNA was the basis for D and trimming; V, J and clone size are from that table. The profile covers 30,000 to 40,000 clones, with nearly 90% appearing a single time and around 25% taken by the ten largest. The clonotype originates from a man in his sixties with active or convalescent COVID-19. Sequenced sample: peripheral blood. J is TRBJ2-7 and V is TRBV5-1; TRBD1 aligns across 7 bases. The CDR3 nucleotides read TGCGCCAGCAGCCCAATAAAACAGGGGCCCACTTACGAGCAGTACTTC. Translating gives CASSPIKQGPTYEQYF.